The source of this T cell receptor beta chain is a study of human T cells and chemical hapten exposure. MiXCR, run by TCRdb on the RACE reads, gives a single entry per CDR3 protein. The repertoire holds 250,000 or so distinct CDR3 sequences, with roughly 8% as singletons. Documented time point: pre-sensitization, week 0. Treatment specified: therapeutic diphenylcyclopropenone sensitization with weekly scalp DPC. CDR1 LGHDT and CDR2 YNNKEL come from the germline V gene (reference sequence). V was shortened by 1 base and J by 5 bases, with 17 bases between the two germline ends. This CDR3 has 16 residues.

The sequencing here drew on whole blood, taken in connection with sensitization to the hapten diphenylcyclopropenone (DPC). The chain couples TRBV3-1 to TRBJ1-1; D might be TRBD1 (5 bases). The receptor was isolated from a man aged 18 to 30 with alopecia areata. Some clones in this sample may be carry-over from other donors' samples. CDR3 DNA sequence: TGTGCCAGCAGCCAAGTAGGGGCGAGGATTATGACTGAAGCTTTCTTT. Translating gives CASSQVGARIMTEAFF.